Below are 2 T cell receptor beta chains sequenced from a single sample in a study of cytomegalovirus exposure and HLA in healthy donors. The PCR made use of 60 Vbeta and 13 Jbeta primers. Clones were sequenced by immunoSEQ multiplex PCR, and TCRdb holds only the in-frame ones, with some missing. The table lists about 180,000 clones, approximately 84% of them singletons. Input material: PBMCs. The source of these receptors is a girl aged 10 to 17 in good health and CMV-seropositive.

J is TRBJ1-1 and V is TRBV5-1; tentative D call: TRBD1 (5 bases). Trimming pared 0 bases from V and 3 bases from J, leaving 9 bases between. Germline V gives CDR1 SGHRS, CDR2 YFSETQ. This CDR3 has 14 residues. This CDR3 is CASSLEGRYTEAFF. Written as DNA, the CDR3 is TGCGCCAGCAGCTTGGAGGGGAGGTACACTGAAGCTTTCTTT.

V is TRBV5-1 and J is TRBJ2-1; 9 bases agree with TRBD2. This CDR3 contains 13 residues. Trimming took 7 bases from V and 8 from J; bases not matched to a gene: 7. The germline gives CDR1 SGHRS, CDR2 YFSETQ. The chain's CDR3 is CASGREGRDEQFF. CDR3 sequence (DNA): TGCGCCAGCGGGCGGGAGGGCCGGGATGAGCAGTTCTTC.